This T cell receptor beta chain stems from a study of T cell clonotyping in hematopoietic cell transplantation. Findings and caveats of the study: Recipient TCR diversity dropped after transplant; expanded clonotypes rose from day 30 to 180. Graft donor and pretransplant recipient Inverse Simpson Index values predicted broader posttransplant TCR diversity.

Method: immunoSEQ multiplex PCR; TCRdb's copy keeps in-frame clones and lacks some. Of several thousand clones detected, more than 80% appear once; the ten largest clones hold more than 4.5%. CDR3 size: 15 residues. Trimming stripped 0 bases from V and 2 bases from J, with 8 bases between. Germline CDR1 LGHNA, CDR2 YNFKEQ. As to this clone: What it binds is not known.

This TCR came from a female patient in her 50s who had an allogeneic stem cell transplant from an unrelated donor, so the T cells may come from the graft donor. Some clones in this sample may be carry-over from other donors' samples. The chain employs TRBV4-2 and TRBJ1-3; possibly TRBD1 for D (5 bases). Specimen: peripheral blood mononuclear cells, collected 180 days after allogeneic stem cell transplant. The DNA for the CDR3 is TGTGCCAGCAGCCAAGAACGGGACCCTGGAAACACCATATATTTT. This translates into CASSQERDPGNTIYF.